This entry is about one T cell receptor (beta chain). Its antigen is not known. One end of the junction fails to match germline, which may point to a read error. This entry comes from a study of breast tumors, draining lymph nodes, adjacent tissues. General study results and limits: Most tumor T cells seemingly derive from lymph node, then expand in tumor.

Samples came from axillary lymph nodes draining the breast cancer. TCRdb independently ran MiXCR on the multiplex PCR reads; one entry per CDR3 protein. In the table there are about 230,000 distinct CDR3 sequences, about 30% of which are singletons. The origin of this receptor is a female donor with breast cancer. Some clones in this sample may be carry-over from other donors' samples. Sequencing was carried out using axillary lymph node tissue.

The CDR3 DNA is TGCAGTGCTCAGGGGAACACTGAAGCTTCCTTT. Translated, it gives CSAQGNTEASF. The J gene is TRBJ1-1, the V gene TRBV20-1; the D gene is possibly TRBD1 (6 bases). This CDR3 is 11 amino acids long. The germline V gene encodes CDR1 DFQATT and CDR2 SNEGSKA (reference sequence).